The 28 T cell receptor beta chains listed next were all sequenced from one sample in a study of response to subunit inactivated influenza vaccine. TCRdb recomputed calls from the RT-PCR reads with MiXCR, one row per CDR3 protein. The sample includes around 160,000 distinct CDR3 sequences, around 9.9% of them seen just once. Sequencing was performed on non-naive T cells sorted from PBMCs, taken 40 to 50 days after vaccination. All receptors derive from a man between 50 and 59 years old who received an inactivated influenza vaccine.

This chain joins TRBV9 and TRBJ2-2; 9 bases align to TRBD1. The CDR3 sequence is 15 residues long. J was trimmed by 8 bases and V by 4 bases; bases with no gene match: 9. Germline V gives CDR1 SGDLS, CDR2 YYNGEE. This CDR3 reads CASSPHYRGLGELFF. The CDR3 coding sequence is TGTGCCAGCAGCCCCCACTACAGGGGGCTGGGGGAGCTGTTTTTT.

The J gene is TRBJ2-1, the V gene TRBV27; 9 bases agree with TRBD1. The CDR3 is 14 residues long. Germline V CDR1 and CDR2: MNHEY, SMNVEV (reference sequence). V shed 5 bases, J shed 8 bases, and the junction held 7 bases outside the gene matches. The DNA of the CDR3 is TGTGCCAGCAGTCTCAGGACAGGGGTGCATGAGCAGTTCTTC. It codes for CASSLRTGVHEQFF.

V gene TRBV2 combines with J gene TRBJ1-5; no firm D call. Trimming left V 10 bases short and J 2 bases short, with 9 bases between. The CDR3 totals 12 residues. The V gene's germline CDR1 is SNHLY and CDR2 FYNNEI. The CDR3 here is CATRLGNQPQHF. CDR3 sequence (DNA): TGTGCCACTCGACTCGGCAATCAGCCCCAGCATTTT.

This clonotype has just a few counts. This chain connects TRBV7-9 to TRBJ1-4, with a possible D match to TRBD1 (5 bases). The V end lost 5 bases, the J end lost 8 bases, and 12 bases lay between the germline ends. This CDR3 is 13 amino acids long. Germline CDR1 is SEHNR and CDR2 is FQNEAQ (reference sequence). The CDR3 nucleotides are TGTGCCAGCAGCGGGGGGATAGGGGAAAAACTGTTTTTT. This gives the protein CASSGGIGEKLFF. Using reference TRBV7-9 and TRBJ1-4 for the parts outside the CDR3, the full variable domain is DTGVSQNPRHKITKRGQNVTFRCDPISEHNRLYWYRQTLGQGPEFLTYFQNEAQLEKSRLLSDRFSAERPKGSFSTLEIQRTEQGDSAMYLCASSGGIGEKLFFGSGTQLSVL.

This clonotype came up once. A clone one base away is much larger, so this may be a read error. The V gene is TRBV7-2, the J gene TRBJ2-2; TRBD2 agrees at 8 bases. CDR1 is SGHTA and CDR2 is FQGNSA in the germline V gene. The CDR3 runs to 16 residues. CDR3 amino acids: CASSLVGTRSAGELLF. Written as DNA, the CDR3 is TGTGCCAGCAGCTTAGTCGGGACTAGAAGCGCCGGGGAGCTGCTTTTT. Using reference TRBV7-2 and TRBJ2-2 for the parts outside the CDR3, the full variable domain is GAGVSQSPSNKVTEKGKDVELRCDPISGHTALYWYRQSLGQGLEFLIYFQGNSAPDKSGLPSDRFSAERTGGSVSTLTIQRTQQEDSAVYLCASSLVGTRSAGELLFGEGSRLTVL.

This clonotype has ten or more counts. The gene calls are TRBV7-8 and TRBJ2-5; D is unclear. Germline-derived CDR1 and CDR2 are SGHVS and FQNEAQ. The CDR3 sequence is 15 residues long. Trimming pared 2 bases from V and 3 bases from J, leaving 13 bases between. CDR3 protein: CASSLFLAEKETQYF. CDR3 nucleotide sequence: TGTGCCAGCAGCTTATTTTTGGCAGAAAAAGAGACCCAGTACTTC.

The chain carries TRBV6-1 and TRBJ2-1; 7 nucleotides match TRBD2. This CDR3 is 15 amino acids long. CDR1 MNHNS and CDR2 SASEGT come from the germline V gene. With V trimmed by 7 bases and J by 7 bases, 13 bases remained unmatched. CDR3 DNA sequence: TGTGCCAGCAACCTGGCTAGCGGCTTTGGGAATGAGCAGTTCTTC. Its translation: CASNLASGFGNEQFF.

This clonotype was counted at least ten times. The J gene is TRBJ1-1, the V gene TRBV5-1; 9 nucleotides agree with TRBD1. The trim removed 3 bases at V and 4 bases at J, leaving 4 bases unmatched. The germline V gene has CDR1 SGHRS and CDR2 YFSETQ. This CDR3 contains 14 residues. CDR3 protein: CASSSGQGSTEAFF. CDR3 nucleotides: TGCGCCAGCAGCTCAGGACAGGGGAGCACTGAAGCTTTCTTT.

This clonotype was detected ten times or more. V and J are TRBV10-3 and TRBJ2-1; the D gene is possibly TRBD2 (5 bases). Germline CDR1 and CDR2: ENHRY and SYGVKD. Trimming removed 3 bases at V and 8 bases at J, with 8 bases between. The CDR3 extends over 12 amino acids. The CDR3 DNA is TGTGCCATCAGTGAAACTAGGTATGAGCAGTTCTTC. Residues: CAISETRYEQFF.

There are many counts of this clonotype. V and J are TRBV12-3 or TRBV12-4 and TRBJ2-3; TRBD1 is a possible D gene (6 bases). The CDR3 sequence is 14 residues long. Trimming took off 6 bases at V and 2 bases at J, with 12 bases between the two ends. CDR3 loop: CASSEDSNTDTQYF. Here the CDR3 DNA reads TGTGCCAGCAGCGAGGACAGTAACACAGATACGCAGTATTTT.

This clonotype was counted between two and nine times. CDR3 nucleotide sequence: TGCAGCGTGAGCCGGGACCGCGGCACAGATACGCAGTATTTT. Translation: CSVSRDRGTDTQYF. The chain recombines TRBV29-1 with TRBJ2-3; the D gene could be TRBD1 or TRBD2 (5 bases each). This CDR3 comprises 14 residues. Looked up from germline, CDR1 is SQVTM and CDR2 is ANQGSEA. V shed 6 bases and J shed 1 base, with 14 bases lying between them.

The rearrangement uses TRBV3-1 and TRBJ2-7; 10 bases are shared with TRBD2. Germline V gives CDR1 LGHDT, CDR2 YNNKEL (reference sequence). V lost 4 bases and J lost 6; bases outside the gene matches: 6. The CDR3 runs to 14 residues. CDR3 sequence reads: CASSPIAGGSEQYF. The CDR3 nucleotides are TGTGCCAGCAGCCCTATAGCGGGAGGCTCCGAGCAGTACTTC.

This clonotype was detected ten times or more. V and J are TRBV29-1 and TRBJ2-1; D is undetermined. The germline CDR1 and CDR2 sequences are SQVTM and ANQGSEA. There are 13 residues in the CDR3. The V end lost 1 base, the J end lost 5 bases, and 9 bases lay between the germline ends. CDR3: CSVEAFGDNEQFF. The CDR3 DNA sequence: TGCAGCGTTGAAGCTTTTGGGGACAATGAGCAGTTCTTC.

V gene TRBV6-2 or TRBV6-3 combines with J gene TRBJ2-7; D gene ambiguous. CDR3 length: 16 residues. Trimming stripped 3 bases from V and 3 bases from J, with 18 bases between. The germline CDR1 and CDR2 sequences are MNHEY and SVGEGT. CDR3 sequence: CASSYVLEFRLYEQYF. The CDR3 DNA follows: TGTGCCAGCAGTTATGTGCTAGAGTTCAGGCTCTACGAGCAGTACTTC.

Concerning this clonotype: A much larger clone differs by one base, so this may be a read error. This sequence joins TRBV20-1 and TRBJ2-3, with TRBD2 identical over 12 bases. The germline V gene encodes CDR1 DFQATT and CDR2 SNEGSKA (reference sequence). The CDR3 extends over 17 amino acids. This CDR3 is CCARVLAGGPKTDTQYF. The CDR3 DNA reads TGCTGCGCTAGGGTCCTAGCGGGGGGGCCCAAAACAGATACGCAGTATTTT.

In its sample, this clonotype was seen a few times. The chain has TRBV6-1 and TRBJ1-3; no reliable D call. This CDR3 region has 13 residues. V was cut by 6 bases and J by 2 bases, with 8 bases left in between. From germline, CDR1 is MNHNS and CDR2 SASEGT. CDR3 in DNA: TGTGCCAGCAGGGTACCTCCTGGAAACACCATATATTTT. Amino acid sequence: CASRVPPGNTIYF.

This clonotype was counted at least ten times. CDR3 nucleotides: TGTGCCAGCAGTCCGGGGACAGGGCTTGCCGAGCAGTACTTC. Protein: CASSPGTGLAEQYF. The V call is TRBV28, the J call TRBJ2-7, with 9 bases fitting TRBD1. The germline CDR1 and CDR2 sequences are MDHEN and SYDVKM. The CDR3 extends over 14 amino acids. V was clipped by 5 bases and J by 6 bases; unmatched bases: 8.

Ten or more counts support this clonotype. The rearrangement links TRBV4-3 to TRBJ2-1, with a tentative D call TRBD2 (5 bases). Germline V lookup: CDR1 LGHNA, CDR2 YSLEER. The CDR3 runs to 17 residues. V gave up 0 bases and J gave up 0 bases, with 12 bases separating them. Here the CDR3 DNA reads TGCGCCAGCAGCCAAGATCTGCGGGCGTCCTCCTACAATGAGCAGTTCTTC. This translates into CASSQDLRASSYNEQFF.

J is TRBJ2-7 and V is TRBV2, with no clear D. Germline V CDR1 and CDR2: SNHLY, FYNNEI. The CDR3 runs 11 residues. The V and J ends lost 3 bases and 12 bases respectively, with 12 bases between them. The CDR3 sequence is CASSEGSRGYF. For the CDR3, the DNA is TGTGCCAGCAGTGAGGGGTCCCGCGGGTACTTC.

The chain joins TRBV20-1 to TRBJ2-7; D possibly corresponds to TRBD2 (6 bases). Germline-derived CDR1 and CDR2 are DFQATT and SNEGSKA (reference sequence). The CDR3 totals 14 residues. Trimming removed 0 bases at V and 4 bases at J, with 13 bases between. The CDR3 DNA follows: TGCAGTGCTAGAGATCGCGGGGCAGAATACGAGCAGTACTTC. Residues: CSARDRGAEYEQYF.

This clonotype has a count of ten or more. V is TRBV5-1 and J is TRBJ2-3; 7 nucleotides line up with TRBD1. V shed 6 bases and J 0 bases; nucleotides not matched to a gene: 7. Germline values: CDR1 SGHRS, CDR2 YFSETQ. The CDR3 spans 15 residues. As DNA, the CDR3 is TGCGCCAGCAACACAGGGGCTGGTAGCACAGATACGCAGTATTTT. Translated, it gives CASNTGAGSTDTQYF.

The chain carries TRBV7-2 and TRBJ2-5, with 8 positions matching TRBD1. The germline V gene has CDR1 SGHTA and CDR2 FQGNSA. The CDR3 covers 15 residues. V gave up 1 base and J gave up 4 bases; unmatched junction bases: 5. The CDR3 DNA is TGTGCCAGCAGCTTAGAGTCCAGGGGGCGAGAGACCCAGTACTTC. Translation gives CASSLESRGRETQYF. The full variable domain, with the rest looked up from reference TRBV7-2 and TRBJ2-5, is GAGVSQSPSNKVTEKGKDVELRCDPISGHTALYWYRQSLGQGLEFLIYFQGNSAPDKSGLPSDRFSAERTGGSVSTLTIQRTQQEDSAVYLCASSLESRGRETQYFGPGTRLLVL.

This clonotype was observed a handful of times. The chain couples TRBV25-1 to TRBJ1-3, with 9 bases aligning to TRBD1. The CDR3 runs to 14 residues. Trimming at V came to 3 bases and at J to 7 bases, leaving 4 bases not matched to a gene. CDR1 is MGHDK, CDR2 SYGVNS, per germline. The CDR3: CASSDTGGSNTIYF. As DNA, the CDR3 is TGTGCCAGCAGTGATACAGGGGGCTCGAACACCATATATTTT.

This clonotype occurred a few times. J is TRBJ2-1 and V is TRBV20-1; no reliable D call. The CDR3 sequence is 16 residues long. Looked up from germline, CDR1 is DFQATT and CDR2 is SNEGSKA (reference sequence). V lost 0 bases, J lost 9 bases, and 21 bases lay in between. CDR3 sequence reads: CSARDSGPRHPPEQFF. The CDR3 DNA is TGCAGTGCTAGAGATTCGGGCCCCCGCCACCCCCCTGAGCAGTTCTTC.

The rearrangement uses TRBV6-2 or TRBV6-3 and TRBJ1-6; no clear D. In germline, CDR1 is MNHEY, CDR2 SVGEGT. The CDR3 sequence is 14 residues long. Deletions cut 4 bases from V and 3 bases from J, with 7 bases between. CDR3 residues: CASSWIDYNSPLHF. The CDR3 DNA reads TGTGCCAGCAGTTGGATTGACTATAATTCACCCCTCCACTTT.

In this sample, this clonotype turned up a few times. V gene TRBV29-1 combines with J gene TRBJ2-5; D is uncertain. This CDR3 is 14 amino acids long. V was pared by 3 bases and J by 7 bases, with 18 bases between. CDR1 and CDR2 from the germline V gene are SQVTM and ANQGSEA. As DNA, the CDR3 is TGCAGCGTTGACCAGTCTAACAGCATAGGGACCCAGTACTTC. Translated: CSVDQSNSIGTQYF.

The chain uses TRBV19 and TRBJ1-4, with a possible D match to TRBD1 (5 bases). With 10 bases removed from V and 0 bases from J, the gap between germline ends came to 24 bases. The CDR3 runs 18 residues. Germline loops: CDR1 LNHDA, CDR2 SQIVND (reference sequence). CDR3: CAIPAEGLLPSTNEKLFF. As DNA, the CDR3 is TGTGCCATACCGGCGGAGGGGCTACTTCCTTCAACTAATGAAAAACTGTTTTTT. The complete variable domain, with remaining parts taken from reference TRBV19 and TRBJ1-4, reads DGGITQSPKYLFRKEGQNVTLSCEQNLNHDAMYWYRQDPGQGLRLIYYSQIVNDFQKGDIAEGYSVSREKKESFPLTVTSAQKNPTAFYLCAIPAEGLLPSTNEKLFFGSGTQLSVL.

This clonotype occurred many times. V usage is TRBV7-9 and J usage is TRBJ2-5; TRBD2 matches at 10 bases. Trimming took 8 bases from V and 5 from J; bases not matched to a gene: 11. CDR1 and CDR2 (germline): SEHNR, FQNEAQ (reference sequence). The length of the CDR3 is 15 residues. The CDR3 DNA sequence: TGTGCCAGCTCCTCCCTAGCGGGAGTAGGGGAGACCCAGTACTTC. Protein product: CASSSLAGVGETQYF.